A single T cell receptor (beta chain) is shown here with its context. This clone was seen a few times. There is no known antigen for this receptor. Nothing much larger sits one base from this clone, and base qualities are not available. Including cysteine and phenylalanine, the CDR3 has 18 amino acids. CDR3 DNA only is kept here, 54 bases in frame from base 1. CDR1 and CDR2 are read off the germline V gene as SGHVS and FQNEAQ. V is clipped by 2 bases and J by 4 bases, and the sequence between their germline boundaries is 23 bases long. The library came from the immunoSEQ multiplex PCR assay. Here the immuneACCESS table is served through TCRdb, limited to in-frame sequences with V and J called. Missing clones are a known gap in these copies; in checked studies unresolved V genes cover under half, and the rest lacks a known reason. The sample includes some 760,000 clones, with approximately 83% observed a single time. The ten largest clones capture 0.0095% to 0.013% of the sample.

The record originates from a study of shared T cell receptors in the human thymus (dated by TCRdb to the early 2020s). With respect to the entire study: The study examined how the human thymus generates shared, self-reactive T-cell receptor alpha chains.

This same sample was also part of a study on human thymus T cells. From that second study: Immunologically healthy infants undergoing open corrective cardiac surgery for congenital heart defects in Finland were used as donors. Thymus tissue was obtained as surgical resects removed during corrective cardiac surgery. Biased V and J gene segment usage appeared to be present in both thymic and peripheral blood repertoires. The related research found that thymic TCR repertoires overlapped highly between unrelated individuals. The study described the TCR alpha and beta repertoires in under 10 infant thymus samples and a handful of matching peripheral blood samples. Donor ages ranging from roughly 6 to 250 days were recorded, and six or seven male and a couple of female infants were included in the cohort. Thymocytes were mechanically released from the tissue and were stored as pellets of about 8.5-31 million cells at -70 degrees C. A QIAsymphony instrument was used to extract genomic DNA from frozen cell pellets. The immunoSEQ multiplex PCR assay was used to amplify the TCRB and TCRAD loci from a standardized amount of quality-controlled genomic DNA. The amplicons covered the V(D)J region and were long enough to include the CDR3 and to identify the V and J genes. The amplicons were sequenced on an Illumina platform via the commercial immunoSEQ service. Primer bias and sequencing errors were corrected as previously described, and TCRAD and TCRB definitions were based on the IMGT database. The repertoires were analysed using immunoSEQ Analyzer 3.0 and VDJTools for basic statistics, V/J segment usage, diversity estimates, rarefaction and pairwise overlap. Chao1, ChaoE, Efron-Thisted, Shannon and inverse Simpson indices were used to estimate diversity, which was also estimated on datasets down-sampled to the smallest sample. Repertoire overlap used strict matching of CDR3 nucleotide sequence, V gene and J gene, with Jaccard-based multidimensional scaling clustering. On average, thymus samples yielded around 800,000 unique TCRB clonotypes, whereas blood samples yielded 70,000 to 100,000.

This clonotype originated in a girl under three years old with a congenital heart defect. Donor details come from another sample of the same person, matched by shared clones. The sequencing sample was made of thymocytes. The chain uses TRBV7-8 and TRBJ1-1; D gene: possibly TRBD1, on 6 matching bases. The nucleotides read TGTGCCAGCAGCTTAAGATTGATTCGCTACAGGGTTGGCACTGAAGCTTTCTTT. This codes for CASSLRLIRYRVGTEAFF.